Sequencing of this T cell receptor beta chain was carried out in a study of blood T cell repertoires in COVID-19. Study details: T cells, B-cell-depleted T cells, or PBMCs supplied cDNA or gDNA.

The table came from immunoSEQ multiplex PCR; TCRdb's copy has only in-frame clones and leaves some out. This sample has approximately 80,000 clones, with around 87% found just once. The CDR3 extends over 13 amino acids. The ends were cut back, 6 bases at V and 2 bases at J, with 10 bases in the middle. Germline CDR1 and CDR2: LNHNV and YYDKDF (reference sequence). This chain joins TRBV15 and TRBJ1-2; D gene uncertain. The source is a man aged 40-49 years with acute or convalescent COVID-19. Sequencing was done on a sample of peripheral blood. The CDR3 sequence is CATRSVGNYGYTF. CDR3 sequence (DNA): TGTGCCACCAGGTCGGTGGGCAACTATGGCTACACCTTC.